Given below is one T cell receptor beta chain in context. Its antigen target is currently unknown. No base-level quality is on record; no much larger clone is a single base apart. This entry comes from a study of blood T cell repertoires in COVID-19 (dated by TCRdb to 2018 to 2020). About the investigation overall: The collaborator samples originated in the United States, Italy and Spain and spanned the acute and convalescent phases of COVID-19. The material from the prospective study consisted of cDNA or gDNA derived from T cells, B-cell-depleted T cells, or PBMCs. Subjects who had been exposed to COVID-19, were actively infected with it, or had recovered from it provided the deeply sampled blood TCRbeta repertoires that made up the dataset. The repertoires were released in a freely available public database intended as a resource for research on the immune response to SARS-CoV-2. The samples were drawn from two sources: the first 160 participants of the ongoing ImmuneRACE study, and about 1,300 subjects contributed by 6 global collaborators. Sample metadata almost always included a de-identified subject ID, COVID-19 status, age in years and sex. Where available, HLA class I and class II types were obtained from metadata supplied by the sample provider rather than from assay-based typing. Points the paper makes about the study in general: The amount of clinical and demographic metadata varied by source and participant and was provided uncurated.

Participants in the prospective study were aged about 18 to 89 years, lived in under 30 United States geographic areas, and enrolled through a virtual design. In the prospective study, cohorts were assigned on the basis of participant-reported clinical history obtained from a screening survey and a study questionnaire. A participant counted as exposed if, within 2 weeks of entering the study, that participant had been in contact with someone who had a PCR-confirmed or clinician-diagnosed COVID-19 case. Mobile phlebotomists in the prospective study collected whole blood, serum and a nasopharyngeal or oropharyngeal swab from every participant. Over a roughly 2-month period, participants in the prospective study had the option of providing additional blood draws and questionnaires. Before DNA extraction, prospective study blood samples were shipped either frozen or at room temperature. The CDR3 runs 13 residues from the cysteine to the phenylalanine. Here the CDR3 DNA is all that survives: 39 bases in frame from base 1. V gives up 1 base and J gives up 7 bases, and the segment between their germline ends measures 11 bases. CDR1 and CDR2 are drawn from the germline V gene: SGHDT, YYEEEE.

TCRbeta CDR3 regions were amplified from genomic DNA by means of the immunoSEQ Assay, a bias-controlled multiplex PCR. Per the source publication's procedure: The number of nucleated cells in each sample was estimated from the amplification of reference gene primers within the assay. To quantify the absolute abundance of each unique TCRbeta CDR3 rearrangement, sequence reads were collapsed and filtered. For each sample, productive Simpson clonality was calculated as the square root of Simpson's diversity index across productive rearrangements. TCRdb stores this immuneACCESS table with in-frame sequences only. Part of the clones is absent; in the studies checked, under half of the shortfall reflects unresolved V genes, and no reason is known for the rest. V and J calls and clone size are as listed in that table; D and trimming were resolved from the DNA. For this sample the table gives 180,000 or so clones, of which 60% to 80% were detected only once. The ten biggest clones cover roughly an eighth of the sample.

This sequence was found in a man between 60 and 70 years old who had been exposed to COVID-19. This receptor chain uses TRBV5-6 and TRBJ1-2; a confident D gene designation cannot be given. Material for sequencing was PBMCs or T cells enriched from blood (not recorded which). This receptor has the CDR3 CASSLYPRSGYTF. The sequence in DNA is TGTGCCAGCAGCTTGTACCCCAGATCTGGCTACACCTTC.